The 28 T cell receptor beta chains below were found in one sample sequenced in a study of a mutant IDH1 vaccine in newly diagnosed glioma. The antigens of these receptors remain unknown. Here immunoSEQ multiplex PCR was the method, and the copy in TCRdb shows in-frame clones only, minus some. The sample records about 67,000 clones, around 83% being singletons. Time point in this sample: week 47, end of study. One vaccine dose held 300 ug of mutant IDH1 20-mer peptide and came with topical imiquimod. The sample consisted of PBMCs, taken from a glioma patient whose treatment included an IDH1 peptide vaccine. The receptor source for this set is a young man with glioma.

The CDR3 DNA follows: TGTGCCAGCAGCTTGGTCGGGAAGCAGTTCTTC. Translation gives CASSLVGKQFF. This sequence joins TRBV5-6 and TRBJ2-1, with a tentative D call TRBD2 (5 bases). CDR3 length: 11 residues. Germline values: CDR1 SGHDT, CDR2 YYEEEE. The V end was cut by 0 bases, the J end by 11 bases, with 6 bases between. Full variable domain (missing parts from reference TRBV5-6 and TRBJ2-1): DAGVTQSPTHLIKTRGQQVTLRCSPKSGHDTVSWYQQALGQGPQFIFQYYEEEERQRGNFPDRFSGHQFPNYSSELNVNALLLGDSALYLCASSLVGKQFFGPGTRLTVL.

The chain links TRBV27 to TRBJ2-7; D tentatively fits TRBD1 or TRBD2 (7 bases each). Germline CDR1 MNHEY, CDR2 SMNVEV (reference sequence). V lost 5 bases and J lost 0, with 14 bases in between. This CDR3 has 15 residues. In DNA form, the CDR3 reads TGTGCCAGCAGTCGGGGGGACAGAGTCTCCTACGAGCAGTACTTC. Its translation: CASSRGDRVSYEQYF.

This chain connects TRBV9 to TRBJ2-1, with unresolved D. With 0 bases removed from V and 2 bases from J, the gap between germline ends came to 9 bases. The CDR3 has 15 amino acids. Germline CDR1 SGDLS, CDR2 YYNGEE. CDR3 protein: CASSVVMGTYNEQFF. CDR3 coding DNA: TGTGCCAGCAGCGTAGTGATGGGAACCTACAATGAGCAGTTCTTC.

In its sample, this clone was seen once. The chain has TRBV7-9 and TRBJ2-1; D perhaps matches TRBD1 (6 bases). Trimming left V 1 base short and J 8 bases short, with 12 bases between. The germline V gene encodes CDR1 SEHNR and CDR2 FQNEAQ (reference sequence). This CDR3 comprises 14 residues. The CDR3 DNA reads as TGTGCCAGCAGCTTAGTGATAGCAGGGGATGAGCAGTTCTTC. As protein: CASSLVIAGDEQFF.

The rearrangement uses TRBV29-1 and TRBJ2-1, with TRBD2 identical over 9 bases. The CDR3 runs 14 residues. Looked up from germline, CDR1 is SQVTM and CDR2 is ANQGSEA. V lost 4 bases, J lost 5 bases, and 6 bases stayed unmatched. The CDR3 bases are TGCAGCGTTGCTAGAAGACTAGCGGACAATGAGCAGTTCTTC. Its protein product is CSVARRLADNEQFF.

The rearrangement links TRBV5-1 to TRBJ2-3; D not certain. The CDR3 is made up of 11 amino acids. V dropped 5 bases and J dropped 9 bases, with 10 bases sitting between them. Germline CDR1 reads SGHRS; CDR2 reads YFSETQ. The CDR3 DNA sequence: TGCGCCAGCAGTGCGCGAGGCACGCAGTATTTT. This codes for CASSARGTQYF.

This clone was counted a few times. The V call is TRBV4-1, the J call TRBJ2-2, with D perhaps TRBD1 (5 bases). The V gene's germline CDR1 is MGHRA and CDR2 YSYEKL. CDR3 length: 14 residues. V was cut by 4 bases and J by 1 base, with 7 bases left in between. CDR3 in amino acids: CASSPGLNTGELFF. The CDR3 DNA reads as TGCGCCAGCAGCCCAGGGCTGAACACCGGGGAGCTGTTTTTT.

This chain joins TRBV18 and TRBJ2-7, with a weak D call TRBD1 (5 bases). The CDR3 runs to 14 residues. The V end was cut by 1 base, the J end by 5 bases, with 12 bases between. Per the germline V gene, CDR1 is KGHSH and CDR2 is LQKENI. The CDR3 sequence is CASSPQTGRHEQYF. Written as DNA, the CDR3 is TGTGCCAGCTCACCACAAACAGGTCGCCACGAGCAGTACTTC.

Only a few counts were recorded for this clone. The J gene is TRBJ1-5, the V gene TRBV5-6, with D unresolved. Germline V lookup: CDR1 SGHDT, CDR2 YYEEEE. The V end lost 0 bases, the J end lost 3 bases, and 13 bases lay between the germline ends. The CDR3 sequence is 16 residues long. CDR3 DNA: TGTGCCAGCAGCTTGGGAGGAGTCGCGCTCAATCAGCCCCAGCATTTT. The encoded protein is CASSLGGVALNQPQHF.

The V call is TRBV11-2, the J call TRBJ2-7; 9 positions agree with TRBD1. Germline loops: CDR1 SGHAT, CDR2 FQNNGV. Losses at the gene ends were 6 bases for V and 7 bases for J; bases not matched to a gene: 10. This CDR3 contains 14 residues. In DNA form, the CDR3 reads TGTGCCAGCAGTTTCGGGACAGGGTTAGGAGAGCAGTACTTC. This codes for CASSFGTGLGEQYF.

The chain joins TRBV7-8 to TRBJ1-6, with D uncertain. CDR3 length equals 17 residues. Germline V CDR1 and CDR2: SGHVS, FQNEAQ. V shed 3 bases and J shed 7 bases, with 19 bases lying between them. Here the CDR3 DNA reads TGTGCCAGCAGCTTGCTAACACAACGAGTGGGAAATTCACCCCTCCACTTT. Its translation is CASSLLTQRVGNSPLHF.

This clone was seen a few times. The rearrangement joins TRBV4-1 to TRBJ1-5, with a tentative D call TRBD1 (6 bases). V was cut by 0 bases and J by 5 bases, with 11 bases left in between. The CDR3 contains 15 residues. Germline assignment: CDR1 MGHRA and CDR2 YSYEKL. CDR3 sequence reads: CASSQDGGPYQPQHF. The CDR3 bases are TGCGCCAGCAGCCAAGACGGGGGGCCGTATCAGCCCCAGCATTTT.

This chain's CDR3 is CASSEAEVAGGTDTQYF. The DNA of the CDR3 is TGTGCCAGCAGTGAAGCCGAGGTGGCGGGTGGAACAGATACGCAGTATTTT. The chain recombines TRBV6-1 with TRBJ2-3; a possible D gene is TRBD2 (5 bases). The length of the CDR3 is 17 residues. V lost 0 bases to trimming and J lost 3 bases, with 16 bases between them. The V gene's germline CDR1 is MNHNS and CDR2 SASEGT.

The chain employs TRBV2 and TRBJ2-5, with TRBD2 matching over 8 bases. Germline V gene sequence: CDR1 SNHLY, CDR2 FYNNEI. The CDR3 has 13 amino acids. After removal of 6 bases from V and 11 bases from J, the junction contained 11 bases not matched to a gene. The CDR3 loop is CASSPGGGSEQYF. In DNA form, the CDR3 reads TGTGCCAGCAGCCCCGGCGGGGGGTCGGAGCAGTACTTC.

This chain links TRBV14 with TRBJ2-3; D remains unclear. V was shortened by 4 bases and J by 2 bases, with 13 bases between the two germline ends. The CDR3 extends over 15 amino acids. Germline V gives CDR1 SGHDN, CDR2 FVKESK. CDR3 nucleotide sequence: TGTGCCAGCAGCCCCACTCGTCACCCCACAGATACGCAGTATTTT. Translated, it gives CASSPTRHPTDTQYF.

The rearrangement joins TRBV5-1 to TRBJ2-2; 11 positions agree with TRBD1. The CDR3 runs to 15 residues. V was clipped by 4 bases and J by 6 bases; unmatched bases: 5. Germline V gene sequence: CDR1 SGHRS, CDR2 YFSETQ. This CDR3 reads CASSHGTGGPGELFF. In DNA form, the CDR3 reads TGCGCCAGCAGCCACGGGACAGGGGGGCCCGGGGAGCTGTTTTTT.

This chain joins TRBV5-1 and TRBJ1-2; D call uncertain. Germline CDR1 reads SGHRS; CDR2 reads YFSETQ. With 1 base removed from V and 0 bases from J, the gap between germline ends came to 25 bases. The CDR3 has 20 amino acids. The CDR3 DNA is TGCGCCAGCAGCTTGCCAGTGGGGAGCGGTAAAAAGGAGGCTAACTATGGCTACACCTTC. Amino acids: CASSLPVGSGKKEANYGYTF.

DNA of the CDR3: TGTGCCATTTACCGGGACGGCAATTCACCCCTCCACTTT. It specifies CAIYRDGNSPLHF. The chain employs TRBV2 and TRBJ1-6, with D tentatively TRBD1 (5 bases). Trimming removed 10 bases at V and 7 bases at J, with 14 bases between. The CDR3 runs 13 residues. Germline CDR1 SNHLY, CDR2 FYNNEI.

This chain joins TRBV15 and TRBJ1-1; D remains unclear. The germline V gene has CDR1 LNHNV and CDR2 YYDKDF (reference sequence). This CDR3 has 15 amino acids. Trimming pared 0 bases from V and 2 bases from J, leaving 10 bases between. The CDR3 coding sequence is TGTGCCACCAGCAGAGAGCAACTTTTCAACACTGAAGCTTTCTTT. Protein product: CATSREQLFNTEAFF.

The chain uses TRBV19 and TRBJ1-4, with D maybe TRBD1 (5 bases). Germline CDR1 and CDR2: LNHDA and SQIVND (reference sequence). This CDR3 is 13 amino acids long. V lost 9 bases and J lost 7, with 15 bases in between. In DNA, the CDR3 is TGTGCCAGCATGACGGCAAGGGGTGAAAAACTGTTTTTT. It specifies CASMTARGEKLFF.

The chain is built from TRBV28 and TRBJ2-7, with D tentatively TRBD1 (5 bases). CDR1 is MDHEN and CDR2 is SYDVKM in the germline V gene. V was shortened by 3 bases and J by 2 bases, with 8 bases between the two germline ends. The CDR3 runs to 13 residues. The CDR3, as DNA: TGTGCCAGCAGTTTCCCGACAGCCTACGAGCAGTACTTC. Its protein product is CASSFPTAYEQYF.

J is TRBJ2-7 and V is TRBV7-2; D is perhaps TRBD1 (6 bases). Germline lookup yields CDR1 SGHTA and CDR2 FQGNSA. The CDR3 extends over 14 amino acids. The germline V and J ends were trimmed by 1 base and 6 bases, with 13 bases remaining between them. CDR3: CASSLEGQGREQYF. The CDR3 DNA sequence: TGTGCCAGCAGCTTAGAGGGGCAGGGGCGCGAGCAGTACTTC.

The rearrangement uses TRBV6-1 and TRBJ2-2; possibly TRBD2 for D (5 bases). The CDR3 covers 14 residues. The V and J ends lost 5 bases and 4 bases respectively, with 11 bases between them. Germline V lookup: CDR1 MNHNS, CDR2 SASEGT. CDR3 nucleotide sequence: TGTGCCAGCAGTCAAAGGGAGAGCACCGGGGAGCTGTTTTTT. Its protein is CASSQRESTGELFF.

The rearrangement joins TRBV11-2 to TRBJ2-7; a weak D match, TRBD1 (5 bases). CDR1 is SGHAT, CDR2 FQNNGV, per germline. This CDR3 spans 14 amino acids. Trimming stripped 5 bases from V and 3 bases from J, with 14 bases between. CDR3 protein: CASSPRQRSYEQYF. DNA of the CDR3: TGTGCCAGCAGCCCCCGACAGAGAAGCTACGAGCAGTACTTC.

The V gene is TRBV27, the J gene TRBJ2-7, with D unclear. The V gene's germline CDR1 is MNHEY and CDR2 SMNVEV (reference sequence). The CDR3 contains 14 residues. Trimming took 6 bases from V and 0 from J, leaving 12 bases between them. The CDR3 region is CASSPRHLSYEQYF. The DNA for the CDR3 is TGTGCCAGCAGCCCCCGACACCTCTCCTACGAGCAGTACTTC.

V and J are TRBV7-6 and TRBJ2-3; D uncertain. Trimming took 4 bases from V and 5 from J, leaving 10 bases between them. Germline V gives CDR1 SGHVS, CDR2 FNYEAQ. The CDR3 consists of 13 residues. The CDR3 loop reads CASSSSLQDTQYF. As DNA, the CDR3 is TGTGCCAGCAGCTCCTCATTACAAGATACGCAGTATTTT.

This chain uses TRBV5-1 with TRBJ2-2, with no clear D. The CDR3 is 13 amino acids. Deletions cut 3 bases from V and 6 bases from J, with 9 bases between. The V gene's germline CDR1 is SGHRS and CDR2 YFSETQ. The CDR3 loop reads CASSSVHAGELFF. CDR3 coding DNA: TGCGCCAGCAGCTCAGTTCATGCCGGGGAGCTGTTTTTT. Using reference TRBV5-1 and TRBJ2-2 for the parts outside the CDR3, the full variable domain is KAGVTQTPRYLIKTRGQQVTLSCSPISGHRSVSWYQQTPGQGLQFLFEYFSETQRNKGNFPGRFSGRQFSNSRSEMNVSTLELGDSALYLCASSSVHAGELFFGEGSRLTVL.

The chain joins TRBV5-4 to TRBJ1-1; D is possibly TRBD1 (5 bases). V lost 4 bases and J lost 1, with 11 bases in between. The CDR3 contains 14 residues. The germline gives CDR1 SGHNT, CDR2 YYREEE (reference sequence). The DNA of the CDR3 is TGTGCCAGCAGCATAGGGACGGAGAACACTGAAGCTTTCTTT. As protein: CASSIGTENTEAFF.